This TCR beta chain stems from a study of T cell responses to AZD1222 COVID-19 vaccine. Generated by immunoSEQ multiplex PCR, the TCRdb table keeps only in-frame clones and is missing some. The table includes 70,000 to 85,000 clones, roughly 88% detected once. This TCR came from an adult in good health. The sequences come from peripheral blood, collected on day 0 of AZD1222 vaccination.

The CDR3 DNA sequence: TGTGCCAGCAGCTCCAAGCGGGGGGGTACAGATACGCAGTATTTT. This encodes CASSSKRGGTDTQYF. The J gene is TRBJ2-3, the V gene TRBV7-9; 10 nucleotides line up with TRBD2. Germline V gene lookup returns CDR1 SEHNR and CDR2 FQNEAQ (reference sequence). Unmatched junction bases numbered 4, after V lost 4 bases and J lost 3 bases. The CDR3 spans 15 residues.